This T cell receptor beta chain was sequenced for a study of blood T cell repertoires in COVID-19. About the study: Material from acute and convalescent COVID-19 was sourced from the United States, Italy and Spain.

Original processing notes: Reference gene primer amplification yielded estimated nucleated cell counts. Profiled with immunoSEQ multiplex PCR; TCRdb holds only in-frame clones, not every one. The V and J calls and clone size come from that table; D and trimming were worked out from the DNA. The sample carries about 130,000 clones, about 74% recorded once. V trimming: 5 bases; J trimming: 1 base; junction bases outside the gene matches: 5. CDR3 length: 15 amino acids. Germline lookup yields CDR1 SEHNR and CDR2 FQNEAQ (reference sequence). The TCR sequence derives from a man in his 60s with acute or convalescent COVID-19. Sequencing used peripheral blood. The chain combines TRBV7-9 with TRBJ1-1, with 9 bases that match TRBD1. Here the CDR3 DNA reads TGTGCCAGCAGCACCCGACAGGGGGGGAACACTGAAGCTTTCTTT. Protein product: CASSTRQGGNTEAFF. The full variable domain, completed using reference TRBV7-9 and TRBJ1-1, is DTGVSQNPRHKITKRGQNVTFRCDPISEHNRLYWYRQTLGQGPEFLTYFQNEAQLEKSRLLSDRFSAERPKGSFSTLEIQRTEQGDSAMYLCASSTRQGGNTEAFFGQGTRLTVV.